A selection of T cell receptor beta chains follows, all from one sample in a study of cytomegalovirus exposure and HLA in healthy donors. Method: immunoSEQ multiplex PCR; TCRdb's copy keeps in-frame clones and lacks some. Altogether some 180,000 clones are present, roughly 10% being singletons, with the ten largest covering 1% to 1.5%. Sequenced material: PBMCs. Source of these receptors: a woman aged 30 to 39 in good health and CMV-seropositive. Both conserved end residues are part of each CDR3. The size of a clone is reported for some rows only, either as once, few or many, or as a class for expanded clones.

.,17,TRBJ2-1,TRBV19,CASSPRAGLAAYNEQFF
few,17,TRBJ1-2,TRBV19,CASSTWTGGRWNYGYTF
.,14,TRBJ2-1,TRBV29-1,CSVELGRSYNEQFF
few,13,TRBJ1-2,TRBV7-9,CASSLAVQGRNTF
.,14,TRBJ2-4,TRBV7-2,CASSSGVAKNIQYF
.,16,TRBJ2-5,TRBV4-1,CASSQRIATYQETQYF
few,16,TRBJ2-7,TRBV5-1,CASSLIGGQGADEQYF
.,16,TRBJ2-1,TRBV5-8,CASSLAGAGADNEQFF
few,16,TRBJ1-5,TRBV11-2,CASSPEGWRGSRPQHF
few,14,TRBJ2-2,TRBV5-1,CASSVREHTGELFF
.,13,TRBJ2-2,TRBV6-6,CASPTSDTGELFF
few,15,TRBJ2-2,TRBV9,CASSVGTSGSGELFF
few,19,TRBJ2-5,TRBV7-9,CASSLGISSGPTIQETQYF
few,18,TRBJ2-1,TRBV11-1,CASTHGTSGLSSYNEQFF